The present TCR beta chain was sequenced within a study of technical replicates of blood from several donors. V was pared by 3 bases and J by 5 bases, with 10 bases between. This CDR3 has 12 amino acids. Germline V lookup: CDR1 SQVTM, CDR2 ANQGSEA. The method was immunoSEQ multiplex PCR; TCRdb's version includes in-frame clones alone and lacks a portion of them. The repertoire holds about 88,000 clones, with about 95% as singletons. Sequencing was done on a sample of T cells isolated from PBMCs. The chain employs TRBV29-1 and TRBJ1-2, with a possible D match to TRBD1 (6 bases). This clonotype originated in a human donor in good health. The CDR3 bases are TGCAGCGTTGATAGGGACAAGTATGGCTACACCTTC. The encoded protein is CSVDRDKYGYTF.